The TCR beta chain under discussion was sequenced for a study of beta chain features in type 1 diabetes. Study-wide background: No patient-donor differences in age, gender, total cells or subset yield. Notes on the study in general: Patients and controls would share equally any PCR tilt toward shorter templates. Type 1 diabetes patients had TCRB CDR3s that were shorter (moderately but significantly so) in all four CD4+ subsets.

Expressed TCRB transcripts were sequenced because the entire RNA isolate underwent reverse transcription. The data were produced by immunoSEQ multiplex PCR, yet TCRdb's version contains in-frame clones alone and is incomplete. This sample has some 160,000 clones, with approximately 8.7% found just once. This clone was counted only a few times. As yet, its antigen is unknown. CD45RO/CCR7/CD25/CD127/CD95/CD27 staining was used to isolate CD4+ naive, central memory, regulatory and stem cell-like memory cells by sorting. Sequences were obtained from central memory CD4+ T cells from blood. This receptor was taken from a woman in her 30s with type 1 diabetes.

The CDR3 region has the DNA TGTGCCAGCAGCTTAGCGGGAGGCGATGAGCAGTTCTTC. Residues: CASSLAGGDEQFF. This sequence joins TRBV7-2 and TRBJ2-1, with D possibly matching TRBD2 (6 bases). Between the trimmed V and J ends, which lost 0 bases and 8 bases, there was a span of 8 bases. The CDR3 sequence is 13 residues long. Per germline, CDR1 SGHTA and CDR2 FQGNSA.